The present TCR beta chain was sequenced within a study of blood T cell repertoires in COVID-19. Study at large: The United States, Italy and Spain were the sources of the acute and convalescent COVID-19 samples.

This CDR3 spans 14 amino acids. The ends were cut back, 5 bases at V and 8 bases at J, with 16 bases in the middle. Per the germline V gene, CDR1 is SGHNT and CDR2 is YENEEA. Clones were sequenced by immunoSEQ multiplex PCR, and TCRdb holds only the in-frame ones, with some missing. The table shows roughly 55,000 clones, with roughly four fifths occurring only once. The V gene is TRBV11-3, the J gene TRBJ2-1; a possible D gene is TRBD1 (6 bases). The receptor was derived from a woman aged 55-70 years with acute or convalescent COVID-19. Sequenced material: peripheral blood. In DNA form, the CDR3 reads TGTGCCAGCAGCCCAGTACAGGGATGGCATGAGCAGTTCTTC. It translates to CASSPVQGWHEQFF.